Below, one TCR beta chain is given with its context. Its antigen remains unidentified. The sample comes from a study of regulatory T cells in long-lasting Graves disease. Study details: Over-5-year antithyroid drug use with positive TSH receptor antibodies defined persistent Graves' disease in the study.

The time point was: persistent/refractory GD, antithyroid drugs over 5 years with positive TRAb. There was RNA extracted from PBMCs, and the TCR library was made from it. Graves' disease diagnosis used American Thyroid Association guidelines. Study-wide points: Favored usage of TRBV28, TRBJ1-2 and TRBJ2-5 was recorded in persistent disease.

V shed 1 base and J shed 6 bases, with 12 bases lying between them. This CDR3 has 14 residues. From germline, CDR1 is LNHDA and CDR2 SQIVND (reference sequence). Sequencing libraries for TCR beta were prepared with iRepertoire HTBI primers and Arm-PCR of CDR3 regions. As originally analysed: Looking across samples, the authors found 55 to 80 TRBV and approximately 14 TRBJ segments. One entry per CDR3 protein, called by TCRdb with MiXCR from the multiplex PCR reads. V and J calls and clone size were set by TCRdb, not the authors. The repertoire includes about 470,000 distinct CDR3 sequences, less than 25% of them detected once, and 7% to 10% sits in the top ten.

Specimen: peripheral blood mononuclear cells (PBMCs), collected when the disease was refractory, from a patient treated with antithyroid drugs. The chain couples TRBV19 to TRBJ2-5; D possibly uses TRBD1 or TRBD2 (5 bases each). The TCR was taken from a female donor with Graves disease. The CDR3 bases are TGTGCCAGTAGTATAGCACCGAGGGACCAGACCCAGTACTTC. Amino acids: CASSIAPRDQTQYF.